Below, 17 T cell receptor beta chains from the same sample are listed, as sequenced in a study of blood T cell repertoires in COVID-19. This table comes from immunoSEQ multiplex PCR, and its TCRdb copy is limited to in-frame clones, with some not included. The profile shows under 200,000 clones, roughly 86% of them singletons. Sequencing used peripheral blood. The receptors derive from a man aged 18 to 30 with active or convalescent COVID-19.

This chain connects TRBV6-5 to TRBJ2-3; the match to TRBD2 covers 9 bases. Germline values: CDR1 MNHEY, CDR2 SVGAGI. The CDR3 totals 16 residues. Trimming took 2 bases from V and 2 from J; bases not matched to a gene: 5. CDR3 coding DNA: TGTGCCAGCAGTTACCTGACTAGCGGAACCACAGATACGCAGTATTTT. Residues: CASSYLTSGTTDTQYF.

J is TRBJ1-2 and V is TRBV2; TRBD1 matches at 8 bases. CDR1 is SNHLY and CDR2 is FYNNEI in the germline V gene. The CDR3 consists of 14 residues. V trimming: 0 bases; J trimming: 4 bases; junction bases outside the gene matches: 1. The CDR3 here is CASSEADRGYGYTF. The CDR3 DNA reads as TGTGCCAGCAGTGAAGCTGACAGGGGCTATGGCTACACCTTC.

The chain employs TRBV28 and TRBJ1-4; 8 nucleotides agree with TRBD1. Trimming removed 5 bases from V and 7 bases from J; junction bases left unmatched: 9. CDR3 length: 15 residues. The germline gives CDR1 MDHEN, CDR2 SYDVKM. In DNA form, the CDR3 reads TGTGCCAGCAGTATCCTACAGGGGGAGGTTGAAAAACTGTTTTTT. As protein: CASSILQGEVEKLFF.

The chain links TRBV19 to TRBJ1-4; 7 bases align to TRBD1. This CDR3 comprises 17 residues. Germline V gives CDR1 LNHDA, CDR2 SQIVND (reference sequence). J was trimmed by 8 bases and V by 7 bases; bases with no gene match: 19. The CDR3 region has the DNA TGTGCCAGTAATCCCAACTATAACAGGGGACCCAAGGAAAAACTGTTTTTT. Amino acids: CASNPNYNRGPKEKLFF. Full variable domain (rest looked up from reference TRBV19 and TRBJ1-4): DGGITQSPKYLFRKEGQNVTLSCEQNLNHDAMYWYRQDPGQGLRLIYYSQIVNDFQKGDIAEGYSVSREKKESFPLTVTSAQKNPTAFYLCASNPNYNRGPKEKLFFGSGTQLSVL.

The chain joins TRBV7-2 to TRBJ1-5; D is possibly TRBD1 (5 bases). V gave up 1 base and J gave up 8 bases, with 15 bases separating them. The length of the CDR3 is 15 residues. CDR1 is SGHTA and CDR2 is FQGNSA in the germline V gene. The CDR3 region is CASSLVGAVLEPQHF. CDR3 DNA sequence: TGTGCCAGCAGCTTAGTAGGGGCCGTCTTGGAGCCCCAGCATTTT.

V gene TRBV5-4 combines with J gene TRBJ1-6; 8 positions agree with TRBD1. Per germline, CDR1 SGHNT and CDR2 YYREEE (reference sequence). Trimming took 4 bases from V and 7 from J; bases not matched to a gene: 4. This CDR3 region has 14 residues. The CDR3 bases are TGTGCCAGCAGCGCGGGACAGGAGAATTCACCCCTCCACTTT. Residues: CASSAGQENSPLHF.

The rearrangement uses TRBV11-2 and TRBJ1-6, with a weak D call TRBD1 (5 bases). Germline loops: CDR1 SGHAT, CDR2 FQNNGV. This CDR3 has 12 residues. V was cut by 5 bases and J by 12 bases, with 11 bases left in between. As DNA, the CDR3 is TGTGCCAGCAGCCTCCCGGGACTACCCCTCCACTTT. Amino acids: CASSLPGLPLHF.

This chain links TRBV30 with TRBJ1-5; TRBD1 is a possible D gene (5 bases). This CDR3 spans 13 amino acids. Germline V lookup: CDR1 GTSNPN, CDR2 SVGIG (reference sequence). V was pared by 2 bases and J by 5 bases, with 10 bases between. The CDR3 reads CAWSRGSYQPQHF. The CDR3, as DNA: TGTGCCTGGAGTCGGGGGTCCTATCAGCCCCAGCATTTT.

The chain links TRBV9 to TRBJ2-3; 12 bases fit TRBD2. With V trimmed by 4 bases and J by 7 bases, 16 bases remained unmatched. In germline, CDR1 is SGDLS, CDR2 YYNGEE. This CDR3 contains 18 residues. CDR3 bases: TGTGCCAGCAGCCCGATAAACGCACTAGCGGGGGGCCCCTATACGCAGTATTTT. Protein: CASSPINALAGGPYTQYF.

CDR3 DNA sequence: TGTGCCAGCAGCTTAGCGGGACAGCTGAACACTGAAGCTTTCTTT. Encoded protein: CASSLAGQLNTEAFF. The chain links TRBV7-9 to TRBJ1-1; 7 nucleotides line up with TRBD1. CDR1 is SEHNR and CDR2 is FQNEAQ in the germline V gene (reference sequence). J lost 0 bases, V lost 0 bases, and 1 base had no gene match. The CDR3 length is 15 residues.

Only one count was recorded for this clone. The rearrangement links TRBV5-1 to TRBJ1-1; 8 bases are a match to TRBD1. Germline values: CDR1 SGHRS, CDR2 YFSETQ. The V and J ends lost 3 bases and 3 bases, in that order; junction bases with no gene match: 10. The CDR3 is 16 amino acids. The CDR3 region is CASSSRPQGADTEAFF. CDR3 nucleotide sequence: TGCGCCAGCAGCTCAAGGCCCCAGGGGGCGGACACTGAAGCTTTCTTT.

This sequence joins TRBV18 and TRBJ2-2; maybe TRBD2 (6 bases). This CDR3 has 14 residues. Trimming pared 3 bases from V and 7 bases from J, leaving 12 bases between. Germline V gene lookup returns CDR1 KGHSH and CDR2 LQKENI. In DNA form, the CDR3 reads TGTGCCAGCTCACCGGGACTTGTAGGCGGGGAGCTGTTTTTT. Its translation is CASSPGLVGGELFF. Based on the CDR3 plus reference TRBV18 and TRBJ2-2, the full variable domain is NAGVMQNPRHLVRRRGQEARLRCSPMKGHSHVYWYRQLPEEGLKFMVYLQKENIIDESGMPKERFSAEFPKEGPSILRIQQVVRGDSAAYFCASSPGLVGGELFFGEGSRLTVL.

The V call is TRBV7-2, the J call TRBJ2-3, with 8 bases aligning to TRBD2. CDR3 length equals 17 residues. The junction had 8 bases not matched to a gene; V was cut back by 1 base and J by 2 bases. Germline-derived CDR1 and CDR2 are SGHTA and FQGNSA. The CDR3 region has the DNA TGTGCCAGCAGCTTAGGGTTCCTAGCGGGTTTCACAGATACGCAGTATTTT. Translated: CASSLGFLAGFTDTQYF.

The sample holds a few counts of this clone. The gene calls are TRBV4-1 and TRBJ1-2; D is undetermined. CDR1 and CDR2 (germline): MGHRA, YSYEKL. The ends were cut back, 0 bases at V and 4 bases at J, with 18 bases in the middle. This CDR3 region has 17 residues. DNA for the CDR3: TGCGCCAGCAGCCAAGAGGTCGGGTACGGACTCGGCTATGGCTACACCTTC. It codes for CASSQEVGYGLGYGYTF.

The chain carries TRBV27 and TRBJ2-5, with 8 bases aligning to TRBD2. This CDR3 has 18 residues. Trimming removed 3 bases from V and 4 bases from J; junction bases left unmatched: 16. The germline V gene encodes CDR1 MNHEY and CDR2 SMNVEV (reference sequence). CDR3 DNA: TGTGCCAGCAGTTTTCAGGGACCCGCGGGGGGCCGGGGAGAGACCCAGTACTTC. Translation: CASSFQGPAGGRGETQYF.

The chain carries TRBV9 and TRBJ1-3, with a weak D call TRBD1 (5 bases). With 3 bases removed from V and 2 bases from J, the gap between germline ends came to 12 bases. The germline V gene encodes CDR1 SGDLS and CDR2 YYNGEE. The CDR3 sequence is 15 residues long. CDR3 bases: TGTGCCAGCAGCGGCCCGGGGGGAGCTGGAAACACCATATATTTT. Residues: CASSGPGGAGNTIYF.

This chain uses TRBV6-1 with TRBJ1-2; possibly TRBD1 for D (5 bases). V shed 3 bases and J shed 4 bases, with 9 bases lying between them. This CDR3 contains 13 residues. Germline lookup yields CDR1 MNHNS and CDR2 SASEGT. The CDR3 region is CASSDRGPYGYTF. In nucleotides, the CDR3 is TGTGCCAGCAGTGATAGGGGTCCCTATGGCTACACCTTC.